The 26 T cell receptor beta chains below were found in one sample sequenced in a study of shared clonotypes between healthy human individuals. Repertoires were generated with immunoSEQ multiplex PCR, while TCRdb's copy carries only in-frame clones and drops some. Of approximately 1,500,000 clones listed, more than 95% were seen once; the top ten hold more than 0.9%. The source material was naive CD4+ T cells sorted from blood. As for subset: CD45RA+ positively selected. All receptors derive from a man aged 25-45 years in good health.

The chain employs TRBV28 and TRBJ1-1; D may be TRBD1 (6 bases). The germline CDR1 and CDR2 sequences are MDHEN and SYDVKM. V was trimmed by 2 bases and J by 8 bases, leaving 12 bases between them. CDR3 size: 13 residues. The DNA for the CDR3 is TGTGCCAGCAGTTTAGGGGGGCGCCGGGAAGCTTTCTTT. It translates to CASSLGGRREAFF.

A note on this clone: Other DNA sequences in this sample translate to the same CDR3. V is TRBV5-1 and J is TRBJ2-5, with unresolved D. Germline values: CDR1 SGHRS, CDR2 YFSETQ. The length of the CDR3 is 13 residues. Trimming shortened V by 1 base and J by 5 bases, and 9 bases separated the two germline ends. CDR3 sequence reads: CASSLSPQETQYF. CDR3 bases: TGCGCCAGCAGCTTGAGTCCGCAGGAGACCCAGTACTTC.

The chain uses TRBV4-1 and TRBJ2-7; TRBD2 aligns across 10 bases. Per the germline V gene, CDR1 is MGHRA and CDR2 is YSYEKL. V lost 3 bases to trimming and J lost 2 bases; unmatched junction nucleotides: 7. The CDR3 totals 16 residues. The CDR3 region has the DNA TGCGCCAGCAGCCAGGTGCTAGCGGGAGACGCCTACGAGCAGTACTTC. Its protein is CASSQVLAGDAYEQYF.

This chain joins TRBV27 and TRBJ2-3; the D gene is possibly TRBD1 (5 bases). CDR3 size: 17 residues. Germline V gene data show CDR1 as MNHEY and CDR2 as SMNVEV (reference sequence). The germline V and J ends were trimmed by 2 bases and 4 bases, with 19 bases remaining between them. The CDR3 nucleotides read TGTGCCAGCAGTTTAGGCCAGGGCTACGCTGAAGCAGATACGCAGTATTTT. Translating it yields CASSLGQGYAEADTQYF.

The chain combines TRBV4-1 with TRBJ2-1; 8 nucleotides match TRBD1. CDR3 length equals 15 residues. CDR1 is MGHRA and CDR2 is YSYEKL in the germline V gene. The V segment lost 1 base and the J segment 8 bases; nucleotides outside the gene matches: 7. The CDR3 here is CASSQVWTGNHEQFF. CDR3 nucleotide sequence: TGCGCCAGCAGCCAAGTGTGGACAGGGAATCATGAGCAGTTCTTC.

Worth noting for this clone: Other DNA variants within this sample encode the same CDR3. The V gene is TRBV29-1, the J gene TRBJ2-5, with 10 nucleotides matching TRBD1. With V trimmed by 4 bases and J by 2 bases, 1 base remained unmatched. The CDR3 contains 13 residues. Germline assignment: CDR1 SQVTM and CDR2 ANQGSEA. The CDR3 is CSVGTGGQETQYF. The CDR3 nucleotides are TGCAGCGTTGGGACAGGGGGACAAGAGACCCAGTACTTC.

As concerns this clone: No DNA is shown, since the ends of the CDR3 on it are uncertain; the CDR3 is the one TCRdb lists. This sequence joins TRBV5-1 and TRBJ1-4; the table names TRBD1, a call not compared with the DNA. The CDR3 has 15 amino acids, counting both end residues. Germline V CDR1 and CDR2: SGHRS, YFSETQ. The CDR3 sequence is CASSSSGQANEKLFF.

V usage is TRBV5-4 and J usage is TRBJ2-1; 7 bases line up with TRBD2. CDR3 length: 14 amino acids. J gave up 7 bases and V 1 base, and 5 bases lay outside the gene matches. CDR1 and CDR2 from the germline V gene are SGHNT and YYREEE (reference sequence). Written as DNA, the CDR3 is TGTGCCAGCAGCTTGACACTAGCGACTAATGAGCAGTTCTTC. Encoded protein: CASSLTLATNEQFF.

This clone was seen a single time. This chain connects TRBV27 to TRBJ2-7; 8 bases fit TRBD2. CDR3 length: 14 amino acids. Germline trimming cut 6 bases from V and 2 bases from J; bases unmatched to any gene: 6. CDR1 and CDR2 (germline): MNHEY, SMNVEV (reference sequence). In nucleotides, the CDR3 is TGTGCCAGCAGATTAGCGGGAAACCCCTACGAGCAGTACTTC. Protein product: CASRLAGNPYEQYF.

The chain has TRBV19 and TRBJ2-5, with D perhaps being TRBD1 or TRBD2 (5 bases each). The CDR3 loop spans 14 amino acids. V was cut by 3 bases and J by 4 bases, with 12 bases left in between. Germline CDR1 is LNHDA and CDR2 is SQIVND (reference sequence). The DNA for the CDR3 is TGTGCCAGTAGTATGGCCCAGGGACGAGAGACCCAGTACTTC. Translating gives CASSMAQGRETQYF.

The chain recombines TRBV5-4 with TRBJ2-2; TRBD2 agrees at 11 bases. The CDR3 has 17 amino acids. Germline V CDR1 and CDR2: SGHNT, YYREEE (reference sequence). Unmatched junction bases numbered 7, after V lost 0 bases and J lost 6 bases. CDR3 residues: CASSLDTSGRFPGELFF. The CDR3 DNA reads as TGTGCCAGCAGCTTGGATACTAGCGGGAGATTTCCCGGGGAGCTGTTTTTT.

This clone turned up a few times. CDR3 residues: CASSTRSGRAFF. CDR3 coding DNA: TGTGCCAGCAGCACGAGGTCAGGGAGGGCTTTCTTT. V usage is TRBV7-9 and J usage is TRBJ1-1; TRBD1 is a possible D gene (5 bases). V was trimmed by 5 bases and J by 11 bases, leaving 15 bases between them. Germline lookup yields CDR1 SEHNR and CDR2 FQNEAQ (reference sequence). CDR3 length: 12 amino acids.

The chain is built from TRBV5-1 and TRBJ1-1; D is perhaps TRBD1 (5 bases). Germline-derived CDR1 and CDR2 are SGHRS and YFSETQ. The CDR3 runs to 15 residues. Trimming left V 0 bases short and J 3 bases short, with 12 bases between. The CDR3 reads CASSLEGREDTEAFF. In DNA, the CDR3 is TGCGCCAGCAGCTTGGAGGGCAGGGAGGACACTGAAGCTTTCTTT.

The chain combines TRBV9 with TRBJ2-7, with D hard to call. CDR1 and CDR2 (germline): SGDLS, YYNGEE. The CDR3 has 15 amino acids. V lost 0 bases and J 0 bases, leaving 10 bases between the germline ends. The CDR3 nucleotides are TGTGCCAGCAGCGTAGACTCGCTTAGCTCCTACGAGCAGTACTTC. Its translation: CASSVDSLSSYEQYF.

This chain connects TRBV11-2 to TRBJ2-5; TRBD1 matches 7 bases. CDR3 length equals 14 residues. V lost 6 bases and J lost 1; bases outside the gene matches: 5. Germline V CDR1 and CDR2: SGHAT, FQNNGV. The CDR3: CASSPGTVQETQYF. CDR3 nucleotides: TGTGCCAGCAGTCCCGGGACAGTCCAAGAGACCCAGTACTTC.

This clone showed up just once. V is TRBV7-9 and J is TRBJ2-2; D ambiguous. V was pared by 7 bases and J by 8 bases, with 8 bases between. The CDR3 is 11 residues long. Looked up from germline, CDR1 is SEHNR and CDR2 is FQNEAQ (reference sequence). CDR3 in amino acids: CASIPPGELFF. The CDR3 DNA sequence: TGTGCCAGCATCCCCCCAGGGGAGCTGTTTTTT.

The chain joins TRBV5-1 to TRBJ2-3; no definite D call. The CDR3 contains 16 residues. Germline V lookup: CDR1 SGHRS, CDR2 YFSETQ. The V gene lost 0 bases and the J gene lost 5 bases, with 16 bases spanning the gap. CDR3 bases: TGCGCCAGCAGCTTGGCCCCACCTGAAGGTGGAGATACGCAGTATTTT. As protein: CASSLAPPEGGDTQYF.

This chain uses TRBV5-1 with TRBJ2-5; 8 bases line up with TRBD1. The V and J ends lost 1 base and 5 bases, in that order; junction bases with no gene match: 7. Germline V gene lookup returns CDR1 SGHRS and CDR2 YFSETQ. This CDR3 is built from 15 residues. The CDR3 loop is CASSLLGRGPETQYF. The CDR3 nucleotides are TGCGCCAGCAGCTTGTTGGGCAGGGGGCCGGAGACCCAGTACTTC.

The chain carries TRBV27 and TRBJ2-7; 7 bases map to TRBD1. J lost 3 bases, V lost 5 bases, and 10 bases had no gene match. This CDR3 spans 15 amino acids. The germline gives CDR1 MNHEY, CDR2 SMNVEV (reference sequence). CDR3 sequence (DNA): TGTGCCAGCAGTAAAATTTCGACAGGGTACTACGAGCAGTACTTC. Its translation: CASSKISTGYYEQYF.

The chain carries TRBV11-2 and TRBJ2-7; no definite D call. The V end was cut by 0 bases, the J end by 5 bases, with 8 bases between. The CDR3 length is 13 residues. Germline CDR1 reads SGHAT; CDR2 reads FQNNGV. The CDR3 sequence is CASSLDFTDEQYF. Here the CDR3 DNA reads TGTGCCAGCAGCTTAGATTTTACGGACGAGCAGTACTTC.

The V gene is TRBV2, the J gene TRBJ2-2; 7 bases are a match to TRBD2. CDR1 is SNHLY, CDR2 FYNNEI, per germline. This CDR3 is built from 14 residues. The J segment lost 3 bases and the V segment lost 7 bases, leaving 5 bases of the junction unmatched. CDR3: CASKGLADTGELFF. CDR3 nucleotides: TGTGCCAGCAAAGGTCTAGCGGACACCGGGGAGCTGTTTTTT.

CDR3 sequence: CASCSTSGSYEQYF. The CDR3 nucleotides read TGCGCCAGCTGTTCGACTAGCGGGAGCTACGAGCAGTACTTC. The genes are TRBV5-1 and TRBJ2-7; 12 positions match TRBD2. The length of the CDR3 is 14 residues. Germline CDR1 reads SGHRS; CDR2 reads YFSETQ. After removal of 7 bases from V and 3 bases from J, the junction contained 5 bases not matched to a gene. Full variable domain (remainder filled in from reference TRBV5-1 and TRBJ2-7): KAGVTQTPRYLIKTRGQQVTLSCSPISGHRSVSWYQQTPGQGLQFLFEYFSETQRNKGNFPGRFSGRQFSNSRSEMNVSTLELGDSALYLCASCSTSGSYEQYFGPGTRLTVT.

The J gene is TRBJ2-1, the V gene TRBV7-2, with no clear D. Per the germline V gene, CDR1 is SGHTA and CDR2 is FQGNSA. Trimming shortened V by 5 bases and J by 0 bases, and 11 bases separated the two germline ends. There are 15 residues in the CDR3. The CDR3 DNA reads TGTGCCAGCAGCCCGCATGAGAGCTCCTACAATGAGCAGTTCTTC. Amino acid sequence: CASSPHESSYNEQFF. Supplemented by reference TRBV7-2 and TRBJ2-1, the full variable domain reads GAGVSQSPSNKVTEKGKDVELRCDPISGHTALYWYRQSLGQGLEFLIYFQGNSAPDKSGLPSDRFSAERTGGSVSTLTIQRTQQEDSAVYLCASSPHESSYNEQFFGPGTRLTVL.

J is TRBJ2-7 and V is TRBV7-9, with D tentatively TRBD2 (7 bases). V lost 7 bases, J lost 3 bases, and 16 bases lay in between. Per the germline V gene, CDR1 is SEHNR and CDR2 is FQNEAQ (reference sequence). The CDR3 has 14 amino acids. CDR3 sequence (DNA): TGTGCCAGCATCCGAGGGGAGGGGGACTACGAGCAGTACTTC. Its protein product is CASIRGEGDYEQYF.

The chain joins TRBV27 to TRBJ2-1; 10 bases line up with TRBD2. The CDR3 totals 14 residues. Germline CDR1 MNHEY, CDR2 SMNVEV (reference sequence). V shed 6 bases and J 4 bases; nucleotides not matched to a gene: 3. The CDR3 region has the DNA TGTGCCAGCAGCGGACTAGCGGATTACAATGAGCAGTTCTTC. This codes for CASSGLADYNEQFF.

The chain is built from TRBV5-6 and TRBJ2-7, with 8 bases matching TRBD1. Losses at the gene ends were 4 bases for V and 6 bases for J; bases not matched to a gene: 12. Per germline, CDR1 SGHDT and CDR2 YYEEEE. The CDR3 extends over 15 amino acids. The CDR3 DNA follows: TGTGCCAGCAGCACCTCCGGGACAGGTGACCTCGAGCAGTACTTC. It codes for CASSTSGTGDLEQYF.